This is a list of T cell receptor beta chains from one sample in a study of T cell responses to AZD1222 COVID-19 vaccine. TCRdb keeps only in-frame clones here, not all; method: immunoSEQ multiplex PCR. Of fewer than 150,000 clones detected, approximately 90% appear once; the ten largest clones hold under 2.5%. This specimen consisted of peripheral blood, obtained on day 0 of AZD1222 vaccination. These receptors were taken from an adult in good health. The CDR3 runs from the conserved cysteine through the conserved F or W. D genes are given only for firm matches. Only some rows state a clone size, as once, few, many or a class for expanded clones.

DNA	CDR3	J	size	D	V
TGTGCCAGCAGCGTAGGCAGCTCCTACAATGAGCAGTTCTTC	CASSVGSSYNEQFF	TRBJ2-1	once	-	TRBV9
TGTGCCAGCAGTCCCCCGCAAACCATTCAGTACTTC	CASSPPQTIQYF	TRBJ2-4	-	-	TRBV28
TGTGCCAGTAGTACAGGGATCAACGAGCAGTACTTC	CASSTGINEQYF	TRBJ2-7	-	-	TRBV19
TGTGCCAGCAGCTTAGCTAACTATGGCTACACCTTC	CASSLANYGYTF	TRBJ1-2	-	-	TRBV3-1/TRBV3-2
TGTGCTAGTGCCACGGACAGTAACTATGGCTACACCTTC	CASATDSNYGYTF	TRBJ1-2	-	-	TRBV12-5
TGTGCCACGGGGAGGGCAGGGGCGGAAAAACTGTTTTTT	CATGRAGAEKLFF	TRBJ1-4	-	-	TRBV28
TGTGCCAGCAGCCTGTTCGGCGGGAATGAAAAACTGTTTTTT	CASSLFGGNEKLFF	TRBJ1-4	-	-	TRBV28
TGTGCCAGCAGCTTGGCGGGTAGCAATCAGCCCCAGCATTTT	CASSLAGSNQPQHF	TRBJ1-5	-	-	TRBV7-9
TGCGCCAGCAGCTTGCTTAGCGGGAGGGACGAGCAGTACTTC	CASSLLSGRDEQYF	TRBJ2-7	-	TRBD2	TRBV5-1
TGCGCCAGCAGCTTGTTTAATTCACCCCTCCACTTT	CASSLFNSPLHF	TRBJ1-6	-	-	TRBV5-1
TGTGCCAGCAGCCTCACCAATGGGAACACCGGGGAGCTGTTTTTT	CASSLTNGNTGELFF	TRBJ2-2	-	-	TRBV7-3
TGTGCCAGCAGCCTTGAAGTCCGGGAACCAACCTACAATGAGCAGTTCTTC	CASSLEVREPTYNEQFF	TRBJ2-1	-	-	TRBV4-2
TGTGCCAGCAGCCCTCCGGGAACGGGGACCGGCGAGCAGTACTTC	CASSPPGTGTGEQYF	TRBJ2-7	-	-	TRBV28
TGTGCCAGTAGTACTTACAGGGGTTTTGAGCAGTACTTC	CASSTYRGFEQYF	TRBJ2-7	-	TRBD1	TRBV19
TGTGCCAGCAGGGGGCCCTACTATGGCTACACCTTC	CASRGPYYGYTF	TRBJ1-2	-	-	TRBV27
TGTGCCAGCAGTTCCGCGATTGGACTAGCGGGAATAGCCAAAAACATTCAGTACTTC	CASSSAIGLAGIAKNIQYF	TRBJ2-4	-	TRBD2	TRBV27
TGTGCCAGCAGCCAGGCAGGGGGTGGTGTGGCTTTCTTT	CASSQAGGGVAFF	TRBJ1-1	-	TRBD1	TRBV3-1/TRBV3-2
TGTGCCAGCAGTTTACCCCCGGGACAGGGGAAGTATGGCTACACCTTC	CASSLPPGQGKYGYTF	TRBJ1-2	-	TRBD1	TRBV28
TGTGCCAGCAGCTTTCGCCAGGGGGCCATGAACGGGGCTTTCTTT	CASSFRQGAMNGAFF	TRBJ1-1	-	TRBD1	TRBV7-9
TGTGCCAGCAGCTCCTTTTACACCGGGACAGGGGGCCCAACCTACGAGCAGTACTTC	CASSSFYTGTGGPTYEQYF	TRBJ2-7	-	TRBD1	TRBV7-2
TGTGCCAGCAGCTTGGACCCCGACGCCTTGGGAGGCTACACCTTC	CASSLDPDALGGYTF	TRBJ1-2	-	-	TRBV5-4
TGTGCCAGCAGCTTAGGGGGGGCGCGACAGCCCCAGCATTTT	CASSLGGARQPQHF	TRBJ1-5	-	-	TRBV7-9
TGCGCCAGCAGCCAGGAGGGCGGGAGGCACAAGAGGATAGAGACCCAGTACTTC	CASSQEGGRHKRIETQYF	TRBJ2-5	-	TRBD2	TRBV4-1
TGTGCCAGTAGTATAGCGTCGGGACTCCGAAGCAATGAGCAGTTCTTC	CASSIASGLRSNEQFF	TRBJ2-1	-	-	TRBV19
TGTGCCAGTAGTATGACAGCAAATAGAGAGACCCAGTACTTC	CASSMTANRETQYF	TRBJ2-5	-	-	TRBV19
TGTGCCAGCAGGACGAACATCCCACAGGGTTGCACTGAAGCTTTCTTT	CASRTNIPQGCTEAFF	TRBJ1-1	-	-	TRBV21-1
TGTGCCAGTAGTCCCCACAGATGGCAGTATAATTCACCCCTCCACTTT	CASSPHRWQYNSPLHF	TRBJ1-6	-	-	TRBV19
TGTGCCAGCAGTTTATATCAGGGCTACGAGCAGTACTTC	CASSLYQGYEQYF	TRBJ2-7	-	-	TRBV27
TGTGCCAGCAGCGTAGAAGAGTTCTCTGGAAACACCATATATTTT	CASSVEEFSGNTIYF	TRBJ1-3	-	-	TRBV9
TGTGCCAGCACCCCTGGACAGTCCAAAAACATTCAGTACTTC	CASTPGQSKNIQYF	TRBJ2-4	-	-	TRBV6-5
TGTGCCATCAGTGAGTCCCAGGTAGCGGGAGGGCCGCCAGATACGCAGTATTTT	CAISESQVAGGPPDTQYF	TRBJ2-3	few	TRBD2	TRBV10-3
TGTGCCAGCAGCCAGCCAGGGGTTGGATATGGCTACACCTTC	CASSQPGVGYGYTF	TRBJ1-2	-	-	TRBV3-1/TRBV3-2
TGTGCCAGCAGCATGACAGGTAGAGTGAGCTATGGCTACACCTTC	CASSMTGRVSYGYTF	TRBJ1-2	-	-	TRBV7-2
TGTGCCAGCAGCTTACCGGGACGAAGCCCCTCCTACGAGCAGTACTTC	CASSLPGRSPSYEQYF	TRBJ2-7	-	-	TRBV7-9
TGTGCCAGCAGTTACTGGGACAGGGAAGAGGAAGCTTTCTTT	CASSYWDREEEAFF	TRBJ1-1	-	TRBD1	TRBV6-6
TGTGCCAGCATACAGGGAAACACTGAAGCTTTCTTT	CASIQGNTEAFF	TRBJ1-1	few	-	TRBV6-6
TGTGCCAGCAGTGACTCGACAGGGTCCGGTAATCAGCCCCAGCATTTT	CASSDSTGSGNQPQHF	TRBJ1-5	-	TRBD1	TRBV6-4
TGTGCCAGTAGTATTTCCCCCGGACGCTCCGAAGCTTTCTTT	CASSISPGRSEAFF	TRBJ1-1	-	-	TRBV19
TGTGCCAGCAGCTGGGGCTCGGACCTCAATGAGCAGTTCTTC	CASSWGSDLNEQFF	TRBJ2-1	-	-	TRBV27
TGCGCCAGCAGCCTGCGGACAGGTTTGGGAAATCAGCCCCAGCATTTT	CASSLRTGLGNQPQHF	TRBJ1-5	-	TRBD1	TRBV4-3
TGTGCCAGCAGCGCTACAGGGGATGGCTACACCTTC	CASSATGDGYTF	TRBJ1-2	-	TRBD1	TRBV7-9
TGTGCCAGCAGCCAACACACCGGGGAGCTGTTTTTT	CASSQHTGELFF	TRBJ2-2	-	-	TRBV7-9
TGTGCCAGCAGCCCCGCGAGGTACTCCTACGAGCAGTACTTC	CASSPARYSYEQYF	TRBJ2-7	-	-	TRBV9
TGTGCCAGCAGTGAAGCAGCCGGGACTAGCGGGTACTCGTTGACCTACGAGCAGTACTTC	CASSEAAGTSGYSLTYEQYF	TRBJ2-7	-	TRBD2	TRBV6-1
TGTGCCAGTAGTTTAGGAGGGGGATCAGCGGGGGAGCTGTTTTTT	CASSLGGGSAGELFF	TRBJ2-2	-	-	TRBV19
TGTGCCAGCAGCCAGCTTGGAGGGGGGCTAGCCAAAAACATTCAGTACTTC	CASSQLGGGLAKNIQYF	TRBJ2-4	-	-	TRBV4-2
TGTGCCAGCAGCGTGACAAGCGTCAACACTGAAGCTTTCTTT	CASSVTSVNTEAFF	TRBJ1-1	-	-	TRBV9
TGTGCCAGCAGTCTAACGGGGAGAGACACAGATACGCAGTATTTT	CASSLTGRDTDTQYF	TRBJ2-3	-	-	TRBV27
TGTGCCAGCAGTTTAATTCGGGACACTGAAGCTTTCTTT	CASSLIRDTEAFF	TRBJ1-1	-	-	TRBV27